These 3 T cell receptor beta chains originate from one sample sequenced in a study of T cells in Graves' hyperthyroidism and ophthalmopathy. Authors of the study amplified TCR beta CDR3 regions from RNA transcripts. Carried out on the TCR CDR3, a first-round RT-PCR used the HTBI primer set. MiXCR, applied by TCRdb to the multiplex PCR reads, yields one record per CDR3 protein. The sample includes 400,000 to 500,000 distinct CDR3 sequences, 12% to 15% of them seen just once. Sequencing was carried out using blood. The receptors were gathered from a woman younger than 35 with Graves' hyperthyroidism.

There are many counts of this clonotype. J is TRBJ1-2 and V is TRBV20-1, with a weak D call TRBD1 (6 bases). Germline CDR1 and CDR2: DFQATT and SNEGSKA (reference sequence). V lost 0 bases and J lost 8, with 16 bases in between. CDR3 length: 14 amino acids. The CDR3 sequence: CSARESGLGGGYTF. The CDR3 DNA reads TGCAGTGCTAGAGAGTCCGGGCTAGGGGGGGGCTACACCTTC.

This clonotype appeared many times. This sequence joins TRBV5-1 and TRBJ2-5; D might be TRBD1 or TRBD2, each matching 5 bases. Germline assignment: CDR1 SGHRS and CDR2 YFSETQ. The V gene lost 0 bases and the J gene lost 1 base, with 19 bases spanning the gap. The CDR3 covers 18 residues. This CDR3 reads CASSLEGLGSRGQETQYF. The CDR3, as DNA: TGCGCCAGCAGCTTGGAAGGTCTGGGGAGTAGGGGCCAAGAGACCCAGTACTTC.

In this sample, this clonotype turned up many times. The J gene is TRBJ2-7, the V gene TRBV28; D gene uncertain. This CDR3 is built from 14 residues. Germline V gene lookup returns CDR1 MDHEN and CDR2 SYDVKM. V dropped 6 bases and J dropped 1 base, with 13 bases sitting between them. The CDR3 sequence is CASREGRRSYEQYF. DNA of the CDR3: TGTGCCAGCAGAGAAGGGCGTCGATCCTACGAGCAGTACTTC.